The 9 T cell receptor beta chains below all came from one sample that was sequenced in a study of patients and donors after allogeneic stem cell transplantation. TCRdb reprocessed the RT-PCR reads via MiXCR and lists one record per CDR3 protein. The table records under 200,000 distinct CDR3 sequences, roughly 31% of them present only once. The material sequenced was blood, either unsorted or a sorted T cell fraction (not recorded which). The source is a human donor who was either an allogeneic HSCT recipient or a stem cell or donor lymphocyte infusion donor (not recorded which). It is not recorded whose cells these are; they may come from a transplant donor.

This chain uses TRBV5-1 with TRBJ1-5, with D possibly matching TRBD1 (5 bases). This CDR3 is built from 14 residues. Germline CDR1 and CDR2: SGHRS and YFSETQ. Trimming removed 3 bases at V and 3 bases at J, with 10 bases between. The CDR3 DNA follows: TGCGCCAGCAGCTCCAGACAGACCAATCAGCCCCAGCATTTT. Translation gives CASSSRQTNQPQHF.

This clonotype was seen only a few times. The CDR3 sequence: CASSSMTGRGTEAFF. In nucleotides, the CDR3 is TGTGCCAGCAGCTCCATGACAGGGCGGGGAACTGAAGCTTTCTTT. The chain is built from TRBV7-2 and TRBJ1-1; 7 bases match TRBD1. CDR1 and CDR2 (germline): SGHTA, FQGNSA. The CDR3 runs 15 residues. Unmatched junction bases numbered 10, after V lost 4 bases and J lost 5 bases.

This chain joins TRBV20-1 and TRBJ2-1; 8 nucleotides line up with TRBD2. V lost 3 bases, J lost 0 bases, and 7 bases stayed unmatched. Germline-derived CDR1 and CDR2 are DFQATT and SNEGSKA (reference sequence). CDR3 size: 16 residues. The CDR3 DNA reads TGCAGTGCTAGGGTAGCGGGATTTAGCTCCTACAATGAGCAGTTCTTC. This gives the protein CSARVAGFSSYNEQFF.

This clonotype was recorded a few times. The chain combines TRBV10-3 with TRBJ2-7, with 9 bases matching TRBD2. Germline V CDR1 and CDR2: ENHRY, SYGVKD. V shed 2 bases and J 12 bases; nucleotides not matched to a gene: 8. The CDR3 is 13 residues long. The CDR3 DNA sequence: TGTGCCATCAGTGAGGTTAGCGGGAGCGTTCGGTACTTC. It codes for CAISEVSGSVRYF.

This clonotype was detected a few times. One end of the junction fails to match germline, which may point to a read error. The chain couples TRBV6-5 to TRBJ2-1; a weak D match, TRBD2 (6 bases). The CDR3 has 15 residues. CDR1 MNHEY and CDR2 SVGAGI come from the germline V gene. This chain's CDR3 is CASSYWGLDYHEQFF. CDR3 sequence (DNA): TGTGCCAGCAGTTACTGGGGACTCGACTACCATGAGCAGTTCTTC.

The rearrangement joins TRBV27 to TRBJ2-1; no definite D call. This CDR3 contains 14 residues. Per germline, CDR1 MNHEY and CDR2 SMNVEV (reference sequence). V lost 2 bases and J 9 bases, leaving 14 bases between the germline ends. DNA of the CDR3: TGTGCCAGCAGTTTACATCTCCTAGGGATTGAGCAGTTCTTC. Translation: CASSLHLLGIEQFF.

The chain has TRBV7-9 and TRBJ2-7, with unresolved D. V was cut by 1 base and J by 5 bases, with 6 bases left in between. The CDR3 contains 12 residues. Germline V CDR1 and CDR2: SEHNR, FQNEAQ (reference sequence). The CDR3 nucleotides are TGTGCCAGCAGCTTAGTCGCCGACGAGCAGTACTTC. The encoded protein is CASSLVADEQYF. Combining the CDR3 with reference TRBV7-9 and TRBJ2-7 gives the whole variable domain DTGVSQNPRHKITKRGQNVTFRCDPISEHNRLYWYRQTLGQGPEFLTYFQNEAQLEKSRLLSDRFSAERPKGSFSTLEIQRTEQGDSAMYLCASSLVADEQYFGPGTRLTVT.

The chain carries TRBV6-2 or TRBV6-3 and TRBJ1-2; D possibly corresponds to TRBD1 (5 bases). This CDR3 region has 12 residues. The germline CDR1 and CDR2 sequences are MNHEY and SVGEGT. V gave up 6 bases and J gave up 6 bases, with 11 bases separating them. CDR3 in DNA: TGTGCCAGCAGGAGAGGCAGGGATGGCTACACCTTC. Its protein is CASRRGRDGYTF.

The sample holds a few counts of this clonotype. This sequence joins TRBV12-3 or TRBV12-4 and TRBJ2-7; the D is unclear. Trimming shortened V by 8 bases and J by 1 base, and 15 bases separated the two germline ends. The CDR3 runs to 14 residues. The CDR3 reads CASADTPSSYEQYF. The CDR3 coding sequence is TGTGCCAGCGCGGATACCCCATCATCCTACGAGCAGTACTTC.